This TCR beta chain was observed in a study of CD4 T cells in relation to SARS-CoV-2 and coronaviruses. General observations from the study: Pre-pandemic and post-infection samples never came from the same donor.

Unexposed donor CD4+ T cells date from about 2010-2019, before the COVID-19 pandemic. From germline, CDR1 is LGHDT and CDR2 YNNKEL (reference sequence). The CDR3 covers 16 residues. V was pared by 0 bases and J by 6 bases, with 16 bases between. Concerning this clone: As yet, its antigen is unknown.

Clones were sequenced by immunoSEQ multiplex PCR, and TCRdb holds only the in-frame ones, with some missing. The sample lists 60,000 to 75,000 clones; 80% to 95% were seen once. This receptor was identified in a human donor in good health. The chain employs TRBV3-1 (or the pseudogene TRBV3-2) and TRBJ2-3; weak D call: TRBD2 (5 bases). The sequenced material came from naive CD4+ T cells from PBMCs. Subset described: naive CD4+ T cells isolated by negative enrichment. CDR3 bases: TGTGCCAGCAGCCAAGATAATTCGGAGAGGGCGGATACGCAGTATTTT. This translates into CASSQDNSERADTQYF.